The 9 T cell receptor beta chains in this list originate from one sample, sequenced in a study of identifying expanded T cells in peripheral blood. Libraries were prepared by immunoSEQ multiplex PCR; TCRdb keeps only in-frame clonotypes and omits some of them. In the table there are 90,000 to 100,000 clones, 88% of which are singletons. The sequencing sample was made of blood. All receptors derive from a person aged 18 to 75 in good health.

This clone was recorded only once. J is TRBJ1-2 and V is TRBV12-1. TRBV12-1 is listed as a pseudogene. This CDR3 is built from 16 residues. For the CDR3, the DNA is TGTGCCAGCAGCACTGGGGGGGATGCGGCTATGAGGGGCTACACCTTC. It specifies CASSTGGDAAMRGYTF.

J is TRBJ2-3 and V is TRBV18; TRBD1 agrees at 8 bases. The ends lost 1 base at V and 5 bases at J; junction bases unmatched: 5. The CDR3 totals 15 residues. The germline gives CDR1 KGHSH, CDR2 LQKENI. The CDR3 region is CASSPRPRGLDTQYF. The CDR3 DNA follows: TGTGCCAGCTCACCACGTCCCAGGGGGCTAGATACGCAGTATTTT.

This chain connects TRBV5-4 to TRBJ1-1; D is unresolved. Trimming cost V 4 bases and J 0 bases, with 13 bases left between them. Germline loops: CDR1 SGHNT, CDR2 YYREEE (reference sequence). This CDR3 has 15 amino acids. The CDR3 region is CASSPARPMNTEAFF. The DNA of the CDR3 is TGTGCCAGCAGCCCCGCCAGACCCATGAACACTGAAGCTTTCTTT.

The chain carries TRBV11-1 and TRBJ2-5; D possibly corresponds to TRBD1 (6 bases). In germline, CDR1 is SGHAT, CDR2 FQDESV (reference sequence). This CDR3 comprises 14 residues. Trimming took 1 base from V and 9 from J, leaving 15 bases between them. Here the CDR3 reads CASSLGHAEGAQYF. The DNA for the CDR3 is TGTGCCAGCAGCTTAGGACATGCCGAGGGGGCCCAGTACTTC.

The V call is TRBV28, the J call TRBJ2-7, with 11 bases lining up with TRBD1. From germline, CDR1 is MDHEN and CDR2 SYDVKM. Trimming took 7 bases from V and 1 from J; bases not matched to a gene: 12. This CDR3 is built from 17 residues. The CDR3 region is CASTSGTGGKQSYEQYF. DNA for the CDR3: TGTGCCAGCACTTCAGGGACAGGGGGAAAGCAATCCTACGAGCAGTACTTC.

V usage is TRBV19 and J usage is TRBJ1-6; the match to TRBD1 covers 7 bases. Trimming removed 10 bases from V and 4 bases from J; junction bases left unmatched: 7. The CDR3 is 14 amino acids. CDR1 is LNHDA and CDR2 is SQIVND in the germline V gene (reference sequence). This chain's CDR3 is CATTPGQYNSPLHF. CDR3 bases: TGTGCCACAACGCCGGGACAGTATAATTCACCCCTCCACTTT.

This clone was observed a single time. The chain combines TRBV19 with TRBJ1-5; 12 nucleotides match TRBD1. The germline V gene has CDR1 LNHDA and CDR2 SQIVND (reference sequence). J was trimmed by 6 bases and V by 5 bases; bases with no gene match: 8. The CDR3 is 16 residues long. The CDR3 nucleotides are TGTGCCAGTAGTCAACGGGGACAGGGGGCCGGTCAGCCCCAGCATTTT. The encoded protein is CASSQRGQGAGQPQHF.

V and J are TRBV5-1 and TRBJ1-2, with 7 bases matching TRBD1. J gave up 6 bases and V 0 bases, and 5 bases lay outside the gene matches. This CDR3 is built from 14 residues. The V gene's germline CDR1 is SGHRS and CDR2 YFSETQ. This chain's CDR3 is CASSLGQGGHGYTF. The CDR3 DNA sequence: TGCGCCAGCAGCTTGGGACAGGGCGGCCATGGCTACACCTTC.

The chain recombines TRBV5-4 with TRBJ2-2, with D unclear. Between the trimmed V and J ends, which lost 4 bases and 3 bases, there was a span of 10 bases. CDR3 size: 14 residues. Germline loops: CDR1 SGHNT, CDR2 YYREEE (reference sequence). For the CDR3, the DNA is TGTGCCAGCAGCCTCCGGACGGACACCGGGGAGCTGTTTTTT. Its translation: CASSLRTDTGELFF.